This TCR beta chain originates from a study of T cells in localized non-small cell lung cancer. Data came from immunoSEQ multiplex PCR; TCRdb stores just in-frame clones and leaves some out. The table lists 100,000 to 150,000 clones, 70% to 90% of them singletons. Concerning this clone itself: Its antigen is currently unknown.

General study points: There was higher T cell clonality in uninvolved adjacent lung than in tumor, and it was highest there.

The V end lost 3 bases, the J end lost 0 bases, and 1 base lay between the germline ends. Germline V gives CDR1 SEHNR, CDR2 FQNEAQ (reference sequence). The CDR3 is made up of 12 amino acids. The V gene is TRBV7-9, the J gene TRBJ2-3; D gene uncertain. The receptor's source is an older female donor with stage I lung adenocarcinoma. This specimen was peripheral blood, taken before any cancer treatment. CDR3 bases: TGTGCCAGCAGCTTTAGCACAGATACGCAGTATTTT. It is translated as CASSFSTDTQYF.